This is a list of T cell receptor beta chains from one sample in a study of CD8+CD57+ T cells in acquired aplastic anemia. Each CDR3 protein gets one entry after TCRdb re-called the reads with MiXCR. The sample lists nearly 60,000 distinct CDR3 sequences; approximately 54% were seen once. The material sequenced was sorted CD4+, CD8+, or CD8+CD57+ T cells (not recorded which) from PBMCs. The source of these receptors is a human donor with aplastic anemia. Both conserved end residues are part of each CDR3. Fields, in order: D gene, V gene, clone size, J gene, CDR3 protein, CDR3 DNA. A D gene is named only where the DNA matches it firmly. Size values are once, few and many counts, or a class for expanded clones, and some rows have none.

D: TRBD1
V: TRBV4-1
size: -
J: TRBJ2-7
CDR3: CASRKQAGTGTYEQYF
DNA: TGCGCCAGCAGGAAGCAGGCCGGGACAGGGACATACGAGCAGTACTTC

D: -
V: TRBV9
size: many
J: TRBJ1-1
CDR3: CASSVEGGGTEAFF
DNA: TGTGCCAGCAGCGTAGAGGGAGGGGGAACTGAAGCTTTCTTT

D: -
V: TRBV7-9
size: once
J: TRBJ2-7
CDR3: CASGGRYSYEQYF
DNA: TGTGCCAGCGGAGGACGCTATTCCTACGAGCAGTACTTC

D: -
V: TRBV7-2
size: -
J: TRBJ1-6
CDR3: CASSLAIKETYNSPLHF
DNA: TGTGCCAGCAGCTTAGCCATAAAAGAAACCTATAATTCACCCCTCCACTTT

D: -
V: TRBV2
size: -
J: TRBJ2-7
CDR3: CASRISYEQYF
DNA: TGTGCCAGCAGGATCTCCTACGAGCAGTACTTC

D: -
V: TRBV10-3
size: few
J: TRBJ1-5
CDR3: CAISETGNNQPQHF
DNA: TGTGCCATCAGTGAGACAGGGAACAATCAGCCCCAGCATTTT

D: TRBD1
V: TRBV20-1
size: -
J: TRBJ1-6
CDR3: CSAPTVQGANSPLHF
DNA: TGCAGTGCTCCAACCGTGCAGGGGGCCAATTCACCCCTCCACTTT

D: TRBD2
V: TRBV20-1
size: -
J: TRBJ2-1
CDR3: CSASGGSKTSGGGLWWEQFF
DNA: TGCAGTGCTAGCGGAGGGTCTAAGACTAGCGGGGGGGGCCTATGGTGGGAGCAGTTCTTC

D: TRBD1
V: TRBV15
size: medium-sized
J: TRBJ1-5
CDR3: CATSLIQGMNQPQHF
DNA: TGTGCCACCAGCCTTATACAGGGGATGAATCAGCCCCAGCATTTT

D: -
V: TRBV29-1
size: -
J: TRBJ1-2
CDR3: CSVVSDPGYGYTF
DNA: TGCAGCGTTGTTTCGGATCCGGGCTATGGCTACACCTTC

D: -
V: TRBV19
size: many
J: TRBJ2-2
CDR3: CASKTGGGELFF
DNA: TGTGCCAGTAAAACCGGGGGCGGGGAGCTGTTTTTT

D: TRBD2
V: TRBV11-1
size: -
J: TRBJ2-7
CDR3: CATSPSSGGPSYEQYF
DNA: TGTGCCACCTCCCCTTCTAGCGGGGGCCCCTCCTACGAGCAGTACTTC

D: TRBD1
V: TRBV24-1
size: -
J: TRBJ1-2
CDR3: CATSESGTGAPGGYTF
DNA: TGTGCCACCAGTGAATCGGGGACAGGGGCGCCTGGAGGCTACACCTTC

D: TRBD2
V: TRBV29-1
size: -
J: TRBJ2-1
CDR3: CSASGKGSSYEQFF
DNA: TGCAGCGCTAGCGGGAAGGGGAGTAGCTATGAGCAGTTCTTC

D: -
V: TRBV7-7
size: -
J: TRBJ1-5
CDR3: CASSNPRGFSNQPQHF
DNA: TGTGCCAGCAGCAACCCAAGGGGATTTAGCAATCAGCCCCAGCATTTT

D: TRBD1
V: TRBV25-1
size: -
J: TRBJ2-7
CDR3: CASRAGGDEQYF
DNA: TGTGCCAGCAGGGCAGGGGGCGACGAGCAGTACTTC

D: -
V: TRBV20-1
size: many
J: TRBJ2-7
CDR3: CSAPADREPYEQYF
DNA: TGCAGTGCCCCGGCGGACAGAGAACCCTACGAGCAGTACTTC

D: TRBD2
V: TRBV29-1
size: -
J: TRBJ2-3
CDR3: CSGRGAITDTQYF
DNA: TGCAGCGGGCGGGGGGCCATCACAGATACGCAGTATTTT

D: -
V: TRBV7-8
size: many
J: TRBJ1-5
CDR3: CASRADSRLTGNQPQHF
DNA: TGTGCCAGCAGGGCCGACAGCCGCCTAACGGGCAATCAGCCCCAGCATTTT

D: -
V: TRBV19
size: -
J: TRBJ1-6
CDR3: CASSTSALNNSPLHF
DNA: TGTGCCAGTAGTACGAGTGCTCTTAATAATTCACCCCTCCACTTT

D: -
V: TRBV7-2
size: -
J: TRBJ1-3
CDR3: CASSFGRGNTIYF
DNA: TGTGCCAGCAGCTTTGGCCGTGGAAACACCATATATTTT

D: -
V: TRBV19
size: -
J: TRBJ1-2
CDR3: CASSFGGSYGYTF
DNA: TGTGCCAGTAGTTTCGGAGGGAGCTATGGCTACACCTTC

D: -
V: TRBV15
size: -
J: TRBJ1-1
CDR3: CATSRDKEGYTEAFF
DNA: TGTGCCACCAGCAGAGATAAGGAGGGCTACACTGAAGCTTTCTTT

D: TRBD1
V: TRBV24-1
size: -
J: TRBJ2-1
CDR3: CASGQGYNEQFF
DNA: TGTGCCTCGGGACAGGGGTACAATGAGCAGTTCTTC

D: -
V: TRBV5-1
size: -
J: TRBJ1-2
CDR3: CASSPTEANYGYTF
DNA: TGCGCCAGCAGCCCGACAGAAGCTAACTATGGCTACACCTTC

D: -
V: TRBV10-3
size: once
J: TRBJ2-1
CDR3: CAITATTSYNEQFF
DNA: TGTGCCATCACGGCCACGACCAGTTACAATGAGCAGTTCTTC

D: TRBD1
V: TRBV7-8
size: once
J: TRBJ2-7
CDR3: CASSSRTGHEQYF
DNA: TGTGCCAGCAGCTCAAGGACAGGACACGAGCAGTACTTC

D: TRBD1
V: TRBV15
size: -
J: TRBJ2-3
CDR3: CATSRGDRDTDTQYF
DNA: TGTGCCACCAGCAGAGGGGACAGGGACACAGATACGCAGTATTTT

D: -
V: TRBV30
size: many
J: TRBJ1-1
CDR3: CAWSVGAEYTEAFF
DNA: TGTGCCTGGAGTGTAGGGGCAGAGTACACTGAAGCTTTCTTT

D: -
V: TRBV10-3
size: -
J: TRBJ1-5
CDR3: CAISEVDGQPQHF
DNA: TGTGCCATCAGTGAGGTCGACGGACAGCCCCAGCATTTT

D: TRBD1
V: TRBV10-3
size: -
J: TRBJ2-2
CDR3: CAIRGQGENTGELFF
DNA: TGTGCCATCAGGGGACAGGGGGAAAACACCGGGGAGCTGTTTTTT

D: -
V: TRBV7-9
size: many
J: TRBJ1-1
CDR3: CASSDRFLPGAFF
DNA: TGTGCCAGCAGCGACAGGTTCCTCCCCGGAGCTTTCTTT

D: -
V: TRBV25-1
size: -
J: TRBJ2-7
CDR3: CASSEFGPANEQYF
DNA: TGTGCCAGCAGTGAATTCGGTCCAGCCAATGAGCAGTACTTC

D: -
V: TRBV15
size: once
J: TRBJ1-5
CDR3: CATSRDRQGSNQPQHF
DNA: TGTGCCACCAGCAGAGACCGGCAGGGGTCCAATCAGCCCCAGCATTTT

D: -
V: TRBV2
size: medium-sized
J: TRBJ2-1
CDR3: CASSDRAWFF
DNA: TGTGCCAGCAGTGATCGTGCTTGGTTCTTC

D: TRBD1
V: TRBV15
size: -
J: TRBJ1-2
CDR3: CATSRDRTGNYGYTF
DNA: TGTGCCACCAGCAGAGATAGGACAGGCAACTATGGCTACACCTTC

D: TRBD1
V: TRBV5-1
size: many
J: TRBJ1-1
CDR3: CASSLGTGLSTEAFF
DNA: TGCGCCAGCAGCCTGGGGACAGGGTTGTCCACTGAAGCTTTCTTT

D: -
V: TRBV24-1
size: few
J: TRBJ1-6
CDR3: CAISGYSPLHF
DNA: TGTGCCATCTCAGGGTACTCACCCCTCCACTTT

D: TRBD2
V: TRBV25-1
size: -
J: TRBJ2-7
CDR3: CAIRRLAGGKYEQYF
DNA: TGTGCCATCAGGAGACTAGCGGGGGGGAAGTACGAGCAGTACTTC

D: TRBD1
V: TRBV10-1
size: -
J: TRBJ2-1
CDR3: CASSDVQGVNNEQFF
DNA: TGCGCCAGCAGTGATGTACAGGGGGTGAACAATGAGCAGTTCTTC

D: TRBD1
V: TRBV20-1
size: -
J: TRBJ2-5
CDR3: CSAITGTGASETQYF
DNA: TGCAGTGCTATTACCGGGACAGGGGCGTCGGAGACCCAGTACTTC

D: -
V: TRBV11-1
size: once
J: TRBJ2-7
CDR3: CASSFRTPGPSYEQYF
DNA: TGTGCCAGCAGCTTCCGTACTCCGGGGCCCTCCTACGAGCAGTACTTC

D: -
V: TRBV20-1
size: -
J: TRBJ1-1
CDR3: CSARDHGGSTEAFF
DNA: TGCAGTGCTAGAGATCACGGGGGGAGCACTGAAGCTTTCTTT

D: -
V: TRBV30
size: -
J: TRBJ2-1
CDR3: CAWSVGAYNEQFF
DNA: TGTGCCTGGAGTGTCGGGGCTTACAATGAGCAGTTCTTC

D: -
V: TRBV2
size: -
J: TRBJ1-6
CDR3: CASSRTEYNSPLHF
DNA: TGTGCCAGCAGCCGGACGGAATATAATTCACCCCTCCACTTT

D: -
V: TRBV29-1
size: -
J: TRBJ2-7
CDR3: CSVADGYEQYF
DNA: TGCAGCGTTGCGGACGGCTACGAGCAGTACTTC